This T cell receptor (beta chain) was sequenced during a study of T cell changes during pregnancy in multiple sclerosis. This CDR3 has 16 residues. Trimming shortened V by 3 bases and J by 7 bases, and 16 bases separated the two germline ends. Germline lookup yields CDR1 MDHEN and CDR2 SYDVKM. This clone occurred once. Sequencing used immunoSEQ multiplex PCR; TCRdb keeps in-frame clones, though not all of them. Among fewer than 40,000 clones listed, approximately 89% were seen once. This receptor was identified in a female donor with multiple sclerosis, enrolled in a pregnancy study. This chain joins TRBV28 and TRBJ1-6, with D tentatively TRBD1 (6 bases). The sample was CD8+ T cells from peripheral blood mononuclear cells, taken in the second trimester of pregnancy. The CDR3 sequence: CASSFEGVNLNSPLHF. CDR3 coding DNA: TGTGCCAGCAGTTTCGAGGGGGTCAACCTAAATTCACCCCTCCACTTT.